The 29 T cell receptor beta chains reported below all come from one sample, sequenced in a study of blood T cell repertoires in COVID-19. TCRdb's copy holds only in-frame clones and misses some; the assay was immunoSEQ multiplex PCR. The sample has around 470,000 clones; roughly 87% are singletons. The sequenced material came from PBMCs or T cells enriched from blood (not recorded which). These TCRs come from a man between 18 and 35 years old who had recovered from COVID-19.

This chain joins TRBV5-1 and TRBJ1-1; D is unclear. This CDR3 contains 15 residues. V shed 0 bases and J shed 2 bases, with 11 bases lying between them. Germline CDR1 is SGHRS and CDR2 is YFSETQ. The CDR3: CASSLAGIRNTEAFF. The CDR3 DNA is TGCGCCAGCAGCTTGGCTGGCATACGTAACACTGAAGCTTTCTTT. The variable domain in full, with the rest retrieved from reference TRBV5-1 and TRBJ1-1, is KAGVTQTPRYLIKTRGQQVTLSCSPISGHRSVSWYQQTPGQGLQFLFEYFSETQRNKGNFPGRFSGRQFSNSRSEMNVSTLELGDSALYLCASSLAGIRNTEAFFGQGTRLTVV.

This chain joins TRBV18 and TRBJ1-3; 7 nucleotides agree with TRBD1. Germline V gives CDR1 KGHSH, CDR2 LQKENI. The CDR3 loop spans 15 amino acids. The trim removed 2 bases at V and 0 bases at J, leaving 1 base unmatched. The CDR3 here is CASSPGTDSGNTIYF. Here the CDR3 DNA reads TGTGCCAGCTCACCAGGGACAGACTCTGGAAACACCATATATTTT.

The rearrangement uses TRBV18 and TRBJ1-4, with D maybe TRBD1 (6 bases). Trimming pared 0 bases from V and 4 bases from J, leaving 12 bases between. The CDR3 is 16 residues long. Germline CDR1 KGHSH, CDR2 LQKENI. The CDR3 DNA follows: TGTGCCAGCTCACCACCGTTGGACAGTCTTAATGAAAAACTGTTTTTT. Protein sequence: CASSPPLDSLNEKLFF.

The chain couples TRBV5-1 to TRBJ1-4; D gene ambiguous. The CDR3 loop spans 14 amino acids. Germline V gene lookup returns CDR1 SGHRS and CDR2 YFSETQ. Trimming cost V 4 bases and J 0 bases, with 7 bases left between them. Here the CDR3 reads CASSQTPTNEKLFF. The CDR3 region has the DNA TGCGCCAGCAGCCAGACACCAACTAATGAAAAACTGTTTTTT.

J is TRBJ1-2 and V is TRBV11-3, with no clear D. CDR3 length equals 12 residues. The V and J ends lost 5 bases and 8 bases respectively, with 12 bases between them. Germline V CDR1 and CDR2: SGHNT, YENEEA. The CDR3, as DNA: TGTGCCAGCAGCCAACCCCTAGAGGGCTACACCTTC. Its protein product is CASSQPLEGYTF.

The chain uses TRBV19 and TRBJ1-5; maybe TRBD1 (5 bases). CDR3 length: 15 residues. The germline V gene has CDR1 LNHDA and CDR2 SQIVND (reference sequence). Between the trimmed V and J ends, which lost 7 bases and 0 bases, there was a span of 13 bases. CDR3 residues: CASTATDYSNQPQHF. For the CDR3, the DNA is TGTGCCAGTACCGCGACAGATTATAGCAATCAGCCCCAGCATTTT.

This rearrangement joins TRBV5-1 to TRBJ1-4; 7 bases line up with TRBD1. Germline lookup yields CDR1 SGHRS and CDR2 YFSETQ. This CDR3 is 16 amino acids long. After removal of 6 bases from V and 5 bases from J, the junction contained 13 bases not matched to a gene. CDR3 residues: CASTRGDGASNEKLFF. CDR3 DNA sequence: TGCGCCAGCACCAGGGGGGATGGAGCTTCAAATGAAAAACTGTTTTTT.

V and J are TRBV5-1 and TRBJ2-3; 8 bases fit TRBD1. CDR1 and CDR2 (germline): SGHRS, YFSETQ. The CDR3 runs 15 residues. V trimming: 4 bases; J trimming: 1 base; junction bases outside the gene matches: 5. The DNA of the CDR3 is TGCGCCAGCAGCAGCGGACAGGGAGGCACAGATACGCAGTATTTT. Encoded protein: CASSSGQGGTDTQYF.

J is TRBJ2-5 and V is TRBV5-1, with TRBD1 matching 8 bases. V was clipped by 0 bases and J by 4 bases; unmatched bases: 5. CDR3 size: 15 residues. Germline V gene data show CDR1 as SGHRS and CDR2 as YFSETQ. The CDR3 is CASSLAVQGAETQYF. The CDR3 DNA reads as TGCGCCAGCAGCTTGGCGGTTCAGGGGGCAGAGACCCAGTACTTC.

The chain links TRBV4-1 to TRBJ1-1; no clear D. Germline values: CDR1 MGHRA, CDR2 YSYEKL. This CDR3 contains 14 residues. V shed 2 bases and J shed 3 bases, with 10 bases lying between them. In DNA, the CDR3 is TGCGCCAGCAGCCAAAATCGGGTATACACTGAAGCTTTCTTT. Translation: CASSQNRVYTEAFF.

The chain carries TRBV12-3 or TRBV12-4 and TRBJ1-5, with D maybe TRBD1 (5 bases). Between the trimmed V and J ends, which lost 6 bases and 9 bases, there was a span of 15 bases. The CDR3 runs to 13 residues. CDR3 in DNA: TGTGCCAGCAGCGACAGTTCGGTGGGGCCCCAGCATTTT. Translation: CASSDSSVGPQHF.

The rearrangement joins TRBV6-5 to TRBJ1-2; 11 bases fit TRBD1. Germline values: CDR1 MNHEY, CDR2 SVGAGI. This CDR3 spans 15 amino acids. V shed 6 bases, J shed 8 bases, and the junction held 11 bases outside the gene matches. The CDR3, as DNA: TGTGCCAGCAGGGAGACGGACAGGGGGCTGAGGGGCTACACCTTC. Its translation: CASRETDRGLRGYTF.

The chain is built from TRBV12-3 or TRBV12-4 and TRBJ1-6, with D tentatively TRBD1 (6 bases). The CDR3 covers 13 residues. Trimming pared 5 bases from V and 10 bases from J, leaving 12 bases between. CDR3 DNA: TGTGCCAGCAGTGCCACAGGGCTATCACCCCTCCACTTT. Residues: CASSATGLSPLHF.

The chain carries TRBV5-5 and TRBJ1-4; no clear D gene. The V end lost 7 bases, the J end lost 8 bases, and 24 bases lay between the germline ends. CDR1 SGHKS and CDR2 YYEKEE come from the germline V gene (reference sequence). The CDR3 is made up of 16 amino acids. The CDR3 DNA is TGTGCCAGCGGCAAATACGGCGGAGGCCTGGGGGAAAAACTGTTTTTT. Its translation: CASGKYGGGLGEKLFF. The full variable domain, its missing parts supplied by reference TRBV5-5 and TRBJ1-4, is DAGVTQSPTHLIKTRGQQVTLRCSPISGHKSVSWYQQVLGQGPQFIFQYYEKEERGRGNFPDRFSARQFPNYSSELNVNALLLGDSALYLCASGKYGGGLGEKLFFGSGTQLSVL.

Concerning this clone: This specimen includes other DNA sequences encoding the same CDR3. The chain combines TRBV28 with TRBJ2-5; D gene uncertain. V dropped 6 bases and J dropped 4 bases, with 6 bases sitting between them. The CDR3 extends over 11 amino acids. The germline V gene encodes CDR1 MDHEN and CDR2 SYDVKM. CDR3 residues: CASSTRETQYF. CDR3 DNA: TGTGCCAGCAGCACACGAGAGACCCAGTACTTC.

The chain links TRBV19 to TRBJ2-2; the match to TRBD2 covers 9 bases. The germline V gene has CDR1 LNHDA and CDR2 SQIVND (reference sequence). This CDR3 is built from 15 residues. Unmatched junction bases numbered 8, after V lost 6 bases and J lost 6 bases. CDR3 protein: CASSQGLASAGELFF. The CDR3 coding sequence is TGTGCCAGTAGCCAAGGACTAGCGTCTGCCGGGGAGCTGTTTTTT.

The rearrangement joins TRBV28 to TRBJ2-7; TRBD2 matches 8 bases. The CDR3 has 13 amino acids. Looked up from germline, CDR1 is MDHEN and CDR2 is SYDVKM. V lost 8 bases and J lost 5; bases outside the gene matches: 8. CDR3: CASGAGVGDEQYF. DNA of the CDR3: TGTGCCAGCGGAGCGGGAGTAGGTGACGAGCAGTACTTC.

In this sample, this clone turned up a few times. V gene TRBV27 combines with J gene TRBJ1-4, with D perhaps TRBD1 (6 bases). The CDR3 covers 14 residues. Trimming cost V 3 bases and J 7 bases, with 12 bases left between them. Germline V gene lookup returns CDR1 MNHEY and CDR2 SMNVEV (reference sequence). The CDR3 DNA follows: TGTGCCAGCAGTTTGGTAGGGGGTGGTGAAAAACTGTTTTTT. Its protein is CASSLVGGGEKLFF.

The V and J genes are TRBV7-9 and TRBJ2-7, with a weak D call TRBD2 (6 bases). Deletions cut 2 bases from V and 0 bases from J, with 14 bases between. The CDR3 is 16 residues long. CDR1 and CDR2 from the germline V gene are SEHNR and FQNEAQ (reference sequence). The CDR3 nucleotides are TGTGCCAGCAGCTTATGGCCGGGACTGAGCTCCTACGAGCAGTACTTC. This encodes CASSLWPGLSSYEQYF.

V gene TRBV7-9 combines with J gene TRBJ2-7, with TRBD1 identical over 8 bases. CDR1 is SEHNR and CDR2 is FQNEAQ in the germline V gene (reference sequence). CDR3 length: 15 amino acids. With V trimmed by 5 bases and J by 0 bases, 6 bases remained unmatched. The CDR3 nucleotides are TGTGCCAGCAGCCCAGGACAGGGACGCTCCTACGAGCAGTACTTC. Translated: CASSPGQGRSYEQYF.

The chain has TRBV7-8 and TRBJ1-1; the match to TRBD1 covers 10 bases. This CDR3 has 17 amino acids. The V gene's germline CDR1 is SGHVS and CDR2 FQNEAQ. Germline trimming cut 3 bases from V and 2 bases from J; bases unmatched to any gene: 9. CDR3 coding DNA: TGTGCCAGCAGCTTGGACAGGGGGACTCTTCCCAACACTGAAGCTTTCTTT. Translating it yields CASSLDRGTLPNTEAFF.

The V and J genes are TRBV12-3 or TRBV12-4 and TRBJ1-1, with D unresolved. Trimming cost V 10 bases and J 4 bases, with 16 bases left between them. This CDR3 comprises 13 residues. In DNA, the CDR3 is TGTGCCACTATCTATGGTTTTAGCACTGAAGCTTTCTTT. Amino acid sequence: CATIYGFSTEAFF.

The V gene is TRBV28, the J gene TRBJ1-4; tentatively, D is TRBD1 (5 bases). CDR1 and CDR2 (germline): MDHEN, SYDVKM. The CDR3 contains 13 residues. Trimming shortened V by 10 bases and J by 1 base, and 10 bases separated the two germline ends. CDR3 DNA: TGTGCCATCCCGGGGGGAACTAATGAAAAACTGTTTTTT. This encodes CAIPGGTNEKLFF.

In this sample, this clone turned up a few times. The chain carries TRBV5-4 and TRBJ1-2, with D hard to call. The V and J ends lost 0 bases and 2 bases respectively, with 11 bases between them. Germline CDR1 is SGHNT and CDR2 is YYREEE (reference sequence). The CDR3 is 15 residues long. CDR3 in DNA: TGTGCCAGCAGCTTGGCCGGGAGGGAAAACTATGGCTACACCTTC. The encoded protein is CASSLAGRENYGYTF. The full variable domain, rest sourced from reference TRBV5-4 and TRBJ1-2, is ETGVTQSPTHLIKTRGQQVTLRCSSQSGHNTVSWYQQALGQGPQFIFQYYREEENGRGNFPPRFSGLQFPNYSSELNVNALELDDSALYLCASSLAGRENYGYTFGSGTRLTVV.

The chain combines TRBV27 with TRBJ1-3; D ambiguous. This CDR3 has 15 amino acids. Trimming removed 5 bases at V and 0 bases at J, with 11 bases between. Per germline, CDR1 MNHEY and CDR2 SMNVEV (reference sequence). This CDR3 reads CASSPGRPSGNTIYF. The CDR3 nucleotides read TGTGCCAGCAGTCCTGGCAGGCCCTCTGGAAACACCATATATTTT.

The chain is built from TRBV5-5 and TRBJ1-2, with D uncertain. V lost 3 bases to trimming and J lost 0 bases, with 12 bases between them. This CDR3 contains 15 residues. Germline V gene sequence: CDR1 SGHKS, CDR2 YYEKEE (reference sequence). The CDR3 DNA follows: TGTGCCAGCAGCTACACAGCTGATACTAACTATGGCTACACCTTC. This gives the protein CASSYTADTNYGYTF.

The CDR3 nucleotides read TGTGCCAGCAGATCTTCCGAGGGCTACACCTTC. Residues: CASRSSEGYTF. The rearrangement links TRBV6-5 to TRBJ1-2; D not certain. The CDR3 runs to 11 residues. CDR1 and CDR2 from the germline V gene are MNHEY and SVGAGI. The germline V and J ends were trimmed by 6 bases and 8 bases, with 10 bases remaining between them.

The chain has TRBV20-1 and TRBJ1-2; no clear D gene. The CDR3 spans 10 residues. Between the trimmed V and J ends, which lost 5 bases and 10 bases, there was a span of 11 bases. CDR1 is DFQATT and CDR2 is SNEGSKA in the germline V gene (reference sequence). CDR3 amino acids: CSAPTKDYTF. CDR3 bases: TGCAGTGCTCCGACAAAGGACTACACCTTC.

This rearrangement joins TRBV13 to TRBJ2-1; TRBD2 matches at 10 bases. CDR3 length: 15 amino acids. CDR1 and CDR2 (germline): PRHDT, FYEKMQ (reference sequence). V gave up 4 bases and J gave up 4 bases; unmatched junction bases: 4. Here the CDR3 reads CASSSGLATYNEQFF. The CDR3 region has the DNA TGTGCCAGCAGCTCGGGACTAGCGACTTACAATGAGCAGTTCTTC.